The TCR beta chain described here comes from a study of CD8 T cells in Susac syndrome. Germline lookup yields CDR1 DFQATT and CDR2 SNEGSKA (reference sequence). The CDR3 runs 16 residues. V gave up 0 bases and J gave up 0 bases, with 12 bases separating them. When the RNA was reverse transcribed, random hexamers were used with an input of about 0.5 to 1 ug. Across 54 Vbeta and 13 Jbeta, TCR beta CDR3 was amplified with immunoSEQ multiplex PCR. TCRdb used MiXCR to reprocess the immunoSEQ multiplex PCR reads, holding one entry per CDR3 protein. The sample lists 150,000 to 200,000 distinct CDR3 sequences; approximately 95% were seen once. CD8+ and CD4+ T cells from blood underwent TCR beta sequencing. It was treatment-naive patients with stable or active relapsing-remitting disease who made up the multiple sclerosis controls. The TEMRA cells underwent FACS enrichment, while the CD8+ and CD4+ T cells underwent negative isolation.

The sequence was obtained from a human donor with multiple sclerosis. This chain joins TRBV20-1 and TRBJ2-4, with D hard to call. What was sequenced was CD8+ T cells from PBMCs. The CDR3 loop is CSARDALKIAKNIQYF. CDR3 DNA: TGCAGTGCTAGAGATGCACTAAAGATAGCCAAAAACATTCAGTACTTC.